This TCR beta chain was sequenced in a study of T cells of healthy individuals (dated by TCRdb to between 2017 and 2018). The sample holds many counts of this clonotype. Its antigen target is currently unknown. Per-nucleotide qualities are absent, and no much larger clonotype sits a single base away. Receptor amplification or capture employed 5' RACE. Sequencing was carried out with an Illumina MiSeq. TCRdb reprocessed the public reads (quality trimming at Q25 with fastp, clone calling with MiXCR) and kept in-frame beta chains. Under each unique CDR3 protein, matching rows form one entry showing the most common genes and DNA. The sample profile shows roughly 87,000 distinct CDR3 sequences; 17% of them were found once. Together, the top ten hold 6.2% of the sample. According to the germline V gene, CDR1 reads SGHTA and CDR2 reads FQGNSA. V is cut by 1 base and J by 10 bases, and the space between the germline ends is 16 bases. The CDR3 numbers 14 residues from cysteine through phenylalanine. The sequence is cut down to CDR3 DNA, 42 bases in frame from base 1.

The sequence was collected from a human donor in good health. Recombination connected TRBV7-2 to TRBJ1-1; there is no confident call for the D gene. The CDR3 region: CASSLDGARKGAFF. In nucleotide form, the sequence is TGTGCCAGCAGCTTAGATGGTGCCCGAAAGGGAGCTTTCTTT.